This is a list of T cell receptor beta chains from one sample in a study of cytomegalovirus exposure and HLA in healthy donors. Assay used: immunoSEQ multiplex PCR; TCRdb lists only in-frame clones, some missing. In the table there are under 250,000 clones, about 78% of which are singletons. The specimen was PBMCs. Every receptor here comes from a woman aged 30 to 39 in good health and CMV-seronegative. The CDR3 runs from the conserved cysteine through the conserved F or W. Fields, in order: J gene, clone size, D gene, V gene, CDR3 DNA, CDR3 protein. D genes are given only for firm matches. Not all rows give a size; the values are once, few, many and, for expanded clones, a class.

>TRBJ2-1|-|-|TRBV5-1
TGCGCCAGCAGCTTGGGAGCCAATGAGCAGTTCTTC
CASSLGANEQFF
>TRBJ2-1|-|TRBD1|TRBV6-5
TGTGCCAGCAGTTACGCGACAGGGAAGCAGTTCTTC
CASSYATGKQFF
>TRBJ2-1|-|TRBD1|TRBV9
TGTGCCAGCAGCGTAGCTCACAGGGGGCGCGATGAGCAGTTCTTC
CASSVAHRGRDEQFF
>TRBJ1-2|-|-|TRBV4-1
TGCGCCAGCAGCCAAGACAGACAGGCCCCAAAGGGCTACACCTTC
CASSQDRQAPKGYTF
>TRBJ2-7|-|-|TRBV4-1
TGCGCCAGCAGCCAAGGGCAGAACTCCTACGAGCAGTACTTC
CASSQGQNSYEQYF
>TRBJ2-7|-|-|TRBV4-1
TGCGCCAGCAGCCAAGGTCCGGGGGTTCCCTACGAGCAGTACTTC
CASSQGPGVPYEQYF
>TRBJ1-5|-|TRBD1|TRBV27
TGTGCCAGCAGTTTGAGGACAGGGAGCCAGCCCCAGCATTTT
CASSLRTGSQPQHF
>TRBJ1-4|-|-|TRBV9
TGTGCCAGCAGCGTAGGCAGATACCCAACTAATGAAAAACTGTTTTTT
CASSVGRYPTNEKLFF
>TRBJ1-5|-|-|TRBV30
TGTGCCTGGAGTGTCAGGGTTGATCAGCCCCAGCATTTT
CAWSVRVDQPQHF
>TRBJ1-2|-|-|TRBV28
TGTGCCAGCAGTTTCCCTGAGGAGGTCGTCTATGGCTACACCTTC
CASSFPEEVVYGYTF
>TRBJ2-7|few|TRBD2|TRBV27
TGTGCCAGCAGCTTCAGACTAGCTTCCTACGAGCAGTACTTC
CASSFRLASYEQYF
>TRBJ2-2|-|TRBD2|TRBV5-4
TGTGCCAGCAGCATAGATCTAGCGGGAAACACCGGGGAGCTGTTTTTT
CASSIDLAGNTGELFF
>TRBJ2-7|few|TRBD1|TRBV7-9
TGTGCCAGCAGAGAGACAGGGGACGAGCAGTACTTC
CASRETGDEQYF